Presented here are 13 T cell receptor beta chains from one specimen sequenced in a study of cytomegalovirus exposure and HLA in healthy donors. Sequenced by immunoSEQ multiplex PCR; TCRdb stores in-frame clones only, minus some. The top ten clones hold less than 7% of a sample with 200,000 to 250,000 clones, roughly 80% of them seen once. Source material: PBMCs. The receptors here all came from a woman between 18 and 29 years old in good health and CMV-seronegative.

The CDR3 reads CAWLKEGGLVVRYTF. The CDR3 DNA follows: TGTGCCTGGCTCAAGGAAGGGGGCCTAGTAGTGAGGTACACCTTC. This chain connects TRBV30 to TRBJ1-2; 7 positions agree with TRBD1. Germline V lookup: CDR1 GTSNPN, CDR2 SVGIG (reference sequence). The CDR3 runs to 15 residues. The J segment lost 11 bases and the V segment lost 5 bases, leaving 20 bases of the junction unmatched.

The sample holds a few counts of this clone. V is TRBV6-1 and J is TRBJ2-1; D is undetermined. V lost 7 bases and J 4 bases, leaving 11 bases between the germline ends. The CDR3 is 13 residues long. The germline CDR1 and CDR2 sequences are MNHNS and SASEGT. CDR3 in amino acids: CASTRVRYNEQFF. CDR3 coding DNA: TGTGCCAGCACCCGCGTGAGGTACAATGAGCAGTTCTTC.

J is TRBJ2-7 and V is TRBV5-1; 11 bases line up with TRBD2. CDR1 SGHRS and CDR2 YFSETQ come from the germline V gene. J lost 4 bases, V lost 1 base, and 7 bases had no gene match. The length of the CDR3 is 16 residues. The CDR3 sequence: CASSLTSGGISYEQYF. The CDR3, as DNA: TGCGCCAGCAGCTTGACTAGCGGGGGTATATCATACGAGCAGTACTTC. Supplemented by reference TRBV5-1 and TRBJ2-7, the full variable domain reads KAGVTQTPRYLIKTRGQQVTLSCSPISGHRSVSWYQQTPGQGLQFLFEYFSETQRNKGNFPGRFSGRQFSNSRSEMNVSTLELGDSALYLCASSLTSGGISYEQYFGPGTRLTVT.

CDR3 nucleotide sequence: TGCGCCAGCAGCTTCGGTCTGAGGGAGACCCAGTACTTC. Protein sequence: CASSFGLRETQYF. The J gene is TRBJ2-5, the V gene TRBV5-1, with D uncertain. This CDR3 spans 13 amino acids. Trimming cost V 2 bases and J 5 bases, with 10 bases left between them. The germline V gene has CDR1 SGHRS and CDR2 YFSETQ.

The rearrangement uses TRBV29-1 and TRBJ1-1; no clear D. This CDR3 is 11 amino acids long. Germline CDR1 SQVTM, CDR2 ANQGSEA. The V end lost 6 bases, the J end lost 3 bases, and 8 bases lay between the germline ends. CDR3 DNA sequence: TGCAGCGTAACCCCGCACACTGAAGCTTTCTTT. This translates into CSVTPHTEAFF.

The CDR3 spells CASSTGTANYGYTF. The DNA of the CDR3 is TGTGCCAGCAGCACGGGTACAGCGAACTATGGCTACACCTTC. This chain uses TRBV5-4 with TRBJ1-2; D is ambiguous. The germline gives CDR1 SGHNT, CDR2 YYREEE (reference sequence). This CDR3 has 14 residues. Trimming left V 4 bases short and J 2 bases short, with 12 bases between.

Only a few counts were recorded for this clone. V gene TRBV4-2 combines with J gene TRBJ2-2; 8 nucleotides agree with TRBD1. The CDR3 covers 14 residues. The trim removed 6 bases at V and 5 bases at J, leaving 5 bases unmatched. Germline V lookup: CDR1 LGHNA, CDR2 YNFKEQ. For the CDR3, the DNA is TGTGCCAGCAGACAGGACAGGGTAACCGGGGAGCTGTTTTTT. Translating it yields CASRQDRVTGELFF.

Comment on this clone: A much larger clone is a single base away; this may be a read error. Other DNA sequences within the sample encode an identical CDR3. In DNA form, the CDR3 reads TGTGCCAGCAGTGCCGGGACAGGCTCCTACGAGCAGTACTTC. Translated, it gives CASSAGTGSYEQYF. This sequence joins TRBV6-1 and TRBJ2-7, with TRBD1 matching over 8 bases. The CDR3 runs to 14 residues. V shed 4 bases and J 0 bases; nucleotides not matched to a gene: 2. Germline CDR1 is MNHNS and CDR2 is SASEGT.

The V call is TRBV27, the J call TRBJ2-3; no clear D gene. Between the trimmed V and J ends, which lost 4 bases and 6 bases, there was a span of 8 bases. This CDR3 has 12 amino acids. Germline-derived CDR1 and CDR2 are MNHEY and SMNVEV (reference sequence). CDR3 sequence (DNA): TGTGCCAGCAGTTATTTTGGGGATACGCAGTATTTT. It translates to CASSYFGDTQYF.

This clone turned up a few times. The rearrangement links TRBV21-1 to TRBJ2-7; the tabulated D call, TRBD2, remains unverified against the DNA. TRBV21-1 is a documented pseudogene. The CDR3 consists of 15 residues. CDR3 bases: TGTGCCAGCAGCAACATCACTAGCAATGCCTACGAGCAGTACTTC. The encoded protein is CASSNITSNAYEQYF.

The chain employs TRBV5-1 and TRBJ2-7, with D possibly called TRBD1 or TRBD2 (5 bases each). The V end lost 4 bases, the J end lost 10 bases, and 15 bases lay between the germline ends. CDR1 and CDR2 (germline): SGHRS, YFSETQ. The CDR3 consists of 12 residues. The CDR3 protein is CASSLVGTDQYF. Written as DNA, the CDR3 is TGCGCCAGCAGCCTCGTTGGGACCGACCAGTACTTC.

This clone was seen once. The genes are TRBV7-8 and TRBJ1-5; 8 bases are a match to TRBD1. Per germline, CDR1 SGHVS and CDR2 FQNEAQ. This CDR3 is built from 16 residues. J lost 0 bases, V lost 4 bases, and 5 bases had no gene match. The CDR3, as DNA: TGTGCCAGCAGCTCGACAGGGGACTATAGCAATCAGCCCCAGCATTTT. This sequence encodes CASSSTGDYSNQPQHF. Full variable domain (outside the CDR3, taken from reference TRBV7-8 and TRBJ1-5): GAGVSQSPRYKVAKRGQDVALRCDPISGHVSLFWYQQALGQGPEFLTYFQNEAQLDKSGLPSDRFFAERPEGSVSTLKIQRTQQEDSAVYLCASSSTGDYSNQPQHFGDGTRLSIL.

The CDR3 here is CASSLGVASLTQETQYF. The CDR3, as DNA: TGTGCCAGCAGCTTGGGGGTGGCTAGCCTTACCCAAGAGACCCAGTACTTC. This chain connects TRBV5-4 to TRBJ2-5; tentatively, D is TRBD2 (5 bases). V lost 0 bases and J 1 base, leaving 16 bases between the germline ends. This CDR3 comprises 17 residues. Germline CDR1 and CDR2: SGHNT and YYREEE (reference sequence).